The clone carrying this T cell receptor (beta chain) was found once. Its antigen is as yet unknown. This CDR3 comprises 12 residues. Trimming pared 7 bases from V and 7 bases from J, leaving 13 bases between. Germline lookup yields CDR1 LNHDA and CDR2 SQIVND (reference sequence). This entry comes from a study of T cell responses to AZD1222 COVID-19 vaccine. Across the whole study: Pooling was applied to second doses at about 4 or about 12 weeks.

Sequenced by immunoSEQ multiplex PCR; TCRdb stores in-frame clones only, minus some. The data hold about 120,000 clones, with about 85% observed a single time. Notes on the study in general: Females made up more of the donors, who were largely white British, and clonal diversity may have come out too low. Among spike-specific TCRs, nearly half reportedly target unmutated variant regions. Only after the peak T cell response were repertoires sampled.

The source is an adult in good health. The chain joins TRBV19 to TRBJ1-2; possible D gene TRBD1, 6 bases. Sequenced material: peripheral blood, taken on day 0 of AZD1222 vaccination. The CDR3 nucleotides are TGTGCCAGTATCGGACAGATTGGTGGCTACACCTTC. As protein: CASIGQIGGYTF.